The table lists the clone carrying this T cell receptor beta chain with a few counts. What it binds is unknown. Some clones are missing from TCRdb's copy, which holds only in-frame ones; the method was immunoSEQ multiplex PCR. The sample yields about 3,000 clones, roughly 25% seen once. The V and J ends lost 1 base and 3 bases respectively, with 7 bases between them. The germline V gene encodes CDR1 SGHDN and CDR2 FVKESK. The length of the CDR3 is 14 residues. This record belongs to a study of T cells in localized non-small cell lung cancer. Whole-study findings and limits: Adjacent lung had a median roughly 60 of the 100 largest tumor clones. Tumor samples were not multi-region, leaving intratumor heterogeneity unexcluded. A denser population of T cells in blood accompanied longer overall survival.

J is TRBJ2-1 and V is TRBV14; D call uncertain. The sample here was lung tumor tissue, taken before any cancer treatment. The receptor was isolated from a man aged 40 to 70 with stage III lung adenocarcinoma. CDR3 DNA: TGTGCCAGCAGCCAAGGTACATACTACAATGAGCAGTTCTTC. It codes for CASSQGTYYNEQFF.